The clone carrying this TCR beta chain was recorded a few times. Its target is not known. Every one of the donors was a Caucasian adult that lived in Nashville, Tennessee. The split of CD4+ cells yielded CD45RA+ naive and CD45RA-negative memory subsets. These data belong to a study of shared clonotypes between healthy human individuals. The study, taken as a whole, reports: Sampling included only blood; tissue repertoires likely differ.

CDR3 length equals 13 residues. CDR1 is SGHTA, CDR2 FQGTGA, per germline. J lost 6 bases, V lost 3 bases, and 2 bases had no gene match. Every immunoSEQ plate was one replicate of a subset's evenly spread DNA. Measured with immunoSEQ multiplex PCR; TCRdb has only the in-frame clones, and not every one. This sample has some 1,100,000 clones, with 75% to 85% found just once. This chain joins TRBV7-3 and TRBJ2-7; 10 positions match TRBD2. The clonotype was recovered from a man younger than 35 in good health. Some clones in this sample may be carry-over from other donors' samples. Sequenced material: memory CD4+ T cells from PBMCs. Stated subset: CD45RA-negative fraction. The CDR3 coding sequence is TGTGCCAGCAGCTTGAGCGGGAGGGGCGAGCAGTACTTC. This codes for CASSLSGRGEQYF.